This T cell receptor (beta chain) was captured by sequencing in a study of OX40 agonist ivuxolimab in advanced cancers. In the study overall: Cohort: approximately 83% men, mean age roughly 60, aged roughly 23 to 79.

Points from the study as a whole: With doses of 0.1-3.0 mg/kg, partial responders showed among the lowest clonal expansion.

As for this clone: What it binds is not known.

The CDR3 has 17 amino acids. Trimming at V came to 3 bases and at J to 0 bases, leaving 11 bases not matched to a gene. CDR1 and CDR2 (germline): SGDLS, YYNGEE. Individuals having autoimmune disease history or systemic immunosuppression were not enrolled. Sequencing was performed with immunoSEQ multiplex PCR; in TCRdb, only in-frame clones are kept and a portion is missing. The sample consists of about 73,000 clones, more than 85% of them appearing once. Specimen: CD4+ or CD8+ T cells sorted from blood, collected in a trial of the OX40 agonist ivuxolimab. This clonotype originated in an adult with an advanced solid tumor such as melanoma, head and neck, liver or kidney cancer. V usage is TRBV9 and J usage is TRBJ1-1, with TRBD1 matching 7 bases. This chain's CDR3 is CASSAPQGRGLNTEAFF. The CDR3 nucleotides read TGTGCCAGCAGCGCCCCCCAGGGGAGGGGGCTGAACACTGAAGCTTTCTTT.